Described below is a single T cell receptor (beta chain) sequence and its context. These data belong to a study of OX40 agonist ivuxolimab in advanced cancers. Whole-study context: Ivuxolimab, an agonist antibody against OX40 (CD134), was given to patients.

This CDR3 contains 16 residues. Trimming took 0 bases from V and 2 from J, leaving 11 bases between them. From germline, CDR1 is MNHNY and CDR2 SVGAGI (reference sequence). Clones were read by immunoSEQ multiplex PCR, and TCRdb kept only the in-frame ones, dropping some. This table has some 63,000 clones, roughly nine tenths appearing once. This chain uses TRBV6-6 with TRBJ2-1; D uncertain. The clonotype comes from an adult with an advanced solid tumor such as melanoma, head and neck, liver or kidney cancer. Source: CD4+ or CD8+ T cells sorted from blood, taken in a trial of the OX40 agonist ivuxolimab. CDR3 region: CASSYSLANPYNEQFF. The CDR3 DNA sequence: TGTGCCAGCAGTTACTCTCTGGCTAACCCCTACAATGAGCAGTTCTTC.